This record concerns one T cell receptor beta chain sequence. Germline assignment: CDR1 MGHRA and CDR2 YSYEKL. V gave up 2 bases and J gave up 7 bases, with 11 bases separating them. CDR3 length: 14 amino acids. Construction of the TCRbeta library involved unique molecular identifiers. Via MiXCR, TCRdb re-called the PCR reads, giving one row per CDR3 protein. This repertoire shows under 250,000 distinct CDR3 sequences, about 24% found once; its top ten account for about 5%. This sample stems from a study of T-cell reconstitution after alpha-beta-depleted transplantation in children. The receptor comes from a female patient aged 2-10 years who had a stem cell transplant for congenital amegakaryocytic thrombocytopenia, so the T cells may come from the graft donor. This chain connects TRBV4-1 to TRBJ1-4, with D maybe TRBD1 (6 bases). Sequenced here: PBMCs, mostly from graft donor cells, sampled 360 days after TCRalphabeta/CD19-depleted stem cell transplant. The chain's CDR3 is CASSQYRVGEKLFF. CDR3 nucleotide sequence: TGCGCCAGCAGCCAATACAGGGTGGGTGAAAAACTGTTTTTT.